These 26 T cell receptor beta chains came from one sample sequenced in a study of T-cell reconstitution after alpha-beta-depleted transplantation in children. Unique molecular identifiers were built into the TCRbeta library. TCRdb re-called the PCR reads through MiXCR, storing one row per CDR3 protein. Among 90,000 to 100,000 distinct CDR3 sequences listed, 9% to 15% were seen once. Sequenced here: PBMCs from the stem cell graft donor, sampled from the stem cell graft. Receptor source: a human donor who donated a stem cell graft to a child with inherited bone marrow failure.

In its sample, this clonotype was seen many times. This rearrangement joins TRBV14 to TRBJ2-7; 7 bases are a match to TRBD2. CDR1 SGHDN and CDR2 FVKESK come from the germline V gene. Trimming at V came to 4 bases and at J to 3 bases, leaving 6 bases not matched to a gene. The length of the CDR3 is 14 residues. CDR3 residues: CASSRRDYLYEQYF. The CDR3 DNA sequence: TGTGCCAGCAGCCGCCGGGACTACCTCTACGAGCAGTACTTC.

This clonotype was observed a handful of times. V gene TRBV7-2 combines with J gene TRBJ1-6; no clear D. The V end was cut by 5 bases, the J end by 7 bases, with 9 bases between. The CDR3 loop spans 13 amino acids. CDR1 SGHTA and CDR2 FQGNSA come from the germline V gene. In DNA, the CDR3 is TGTGCCAGCAGCGACCCGGGGAATTCACCCCTCCACTTT. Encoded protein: CASSDPGNSPLHF.

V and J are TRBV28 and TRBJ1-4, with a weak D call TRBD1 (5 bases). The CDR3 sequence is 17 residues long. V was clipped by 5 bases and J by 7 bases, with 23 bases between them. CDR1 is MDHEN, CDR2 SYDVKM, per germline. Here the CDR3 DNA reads TGTGCCAGCAGTACTACTGTAACGGCAGGGACGCCTGAAAAACTGTTTTTT. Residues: CASSTTVTAGTPEKLFF.

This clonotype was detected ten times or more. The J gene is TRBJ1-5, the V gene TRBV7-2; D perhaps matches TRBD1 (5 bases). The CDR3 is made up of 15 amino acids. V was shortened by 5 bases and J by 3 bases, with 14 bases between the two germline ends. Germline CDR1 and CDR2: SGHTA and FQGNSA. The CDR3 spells CASSPRQGNNQPQHF. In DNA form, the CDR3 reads TGTGCCAGCAGCCCCCGGCAGGGCAACAATCAGCCCCAGCATTTT.

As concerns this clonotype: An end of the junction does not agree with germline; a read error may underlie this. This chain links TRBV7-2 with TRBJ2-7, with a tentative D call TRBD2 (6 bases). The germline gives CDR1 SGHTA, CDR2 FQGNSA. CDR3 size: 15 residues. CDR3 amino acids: CARSLDPPGAYEQYF. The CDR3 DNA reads TGTGCCAGAAGCTTAGATCCCCCGGGGGCCTACGAGCAGTACTTC.

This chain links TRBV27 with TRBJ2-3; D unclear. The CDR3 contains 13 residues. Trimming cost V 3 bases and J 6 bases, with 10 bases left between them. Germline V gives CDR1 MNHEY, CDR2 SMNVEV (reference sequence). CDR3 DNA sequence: TGTGCCAGCAGTTTTTACCGGTGGGATACGCAGTATTTT. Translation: CASSFYRWDTQYF.

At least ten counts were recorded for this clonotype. CDR3 amino acids: CASSLPQVYQPQHF. In nucleotides, the CDR3 is TGTGCCAGCAGTTTGCCACAGGTCTATCAGCCCCAGCATTTT. This chain uses TRBV6-2 or TRBV6-3 with TRBJ1-5; tentatively, D is TRBD1 (5 bases). This CDR3 has 14 residues. The V end was cut by 4 bases, the J end by 5 bases, with 12 bases between. CDR1 MNHEY and CDR2 SVGEGT come from the germline V gene.

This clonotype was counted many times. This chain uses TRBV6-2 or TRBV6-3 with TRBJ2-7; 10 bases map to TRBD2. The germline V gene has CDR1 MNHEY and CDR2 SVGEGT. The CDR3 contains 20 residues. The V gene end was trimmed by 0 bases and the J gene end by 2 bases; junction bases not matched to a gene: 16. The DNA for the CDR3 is TGTGCCAGCAGTTACTCGATTAGAGGGCTAGCGGGAGTCAGTCCCTACGAGCAGTACTTC. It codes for CASSYSIRGLAGVSPYEQYF.

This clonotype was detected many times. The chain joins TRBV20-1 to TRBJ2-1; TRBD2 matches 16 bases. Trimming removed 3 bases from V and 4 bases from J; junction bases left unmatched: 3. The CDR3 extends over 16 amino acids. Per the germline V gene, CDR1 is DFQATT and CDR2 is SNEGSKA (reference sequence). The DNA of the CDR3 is TGCAGTGCTAGGGGGACTAGCGGGGGGGATTACAATGAGCAGTTCTTC. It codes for CSARGTSGGDYNEQFF.

CDR3 loop: CASSLLRYEQYF. DNA of the CDR3: TGTGCCAGCAGCCTACTTAGATACGAGCAGTACTTC. The rearrangement links TRBV11-2 to TRBJ2-7; D gene uncertain. V was trimmed by 5 bases and J by 4 bases, leaving 9 bases between them. Germline values: CDR1 SGHAT, CDR2 FQNNGV. CDR3 length equals 12 residues.

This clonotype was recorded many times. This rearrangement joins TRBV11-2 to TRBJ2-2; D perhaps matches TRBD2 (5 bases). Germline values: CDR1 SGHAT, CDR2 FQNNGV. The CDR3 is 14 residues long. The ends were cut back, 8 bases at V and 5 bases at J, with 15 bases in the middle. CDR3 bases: TGTGCCAGCCGACTAATGGTGCTGACCGGGGAGCTGTTTTTT. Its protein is CASRLMVLTGELFF. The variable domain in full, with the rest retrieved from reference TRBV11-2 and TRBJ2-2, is EAGVAQSPRYKIIEKRQSVAFWCNPISGHATLYWYQQILGQGPKLLIQFQNNGVVDDSQLPKDRFSAERLKGVDSTLKIQPAKLEDSAVYLCASRLMVLTGELFFGEGSRLTVL.

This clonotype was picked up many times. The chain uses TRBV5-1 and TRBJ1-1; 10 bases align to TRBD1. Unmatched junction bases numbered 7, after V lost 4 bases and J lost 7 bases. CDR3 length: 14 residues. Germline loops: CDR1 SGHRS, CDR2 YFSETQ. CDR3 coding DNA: TGCGCCAGCAGCCCGGACAGGGGGGAGGTTGAAGCTTTCTTT. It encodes CASSPDRGEVEAFF.

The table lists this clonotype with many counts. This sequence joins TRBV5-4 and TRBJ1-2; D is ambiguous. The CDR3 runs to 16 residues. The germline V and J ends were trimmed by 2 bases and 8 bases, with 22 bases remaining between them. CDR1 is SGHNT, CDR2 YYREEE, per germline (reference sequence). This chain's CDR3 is CASSFRGQSEAEGYTF. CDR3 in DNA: TGTGCCAGCAGCTTTCGCGGTCAGTCGGAGGCAGAGGGCTACACCTTC. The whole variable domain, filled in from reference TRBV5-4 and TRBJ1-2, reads ETGVTQSPTHLIKTRGQQVTLRCSSQSGHNTVSWYQQALGQGPQFIFQYYREEENGRGNFPPRFSGLQFPNYSSELNVNALELDDSALYLCASSFRGQSEAEGYTFGSGTRLTVV.

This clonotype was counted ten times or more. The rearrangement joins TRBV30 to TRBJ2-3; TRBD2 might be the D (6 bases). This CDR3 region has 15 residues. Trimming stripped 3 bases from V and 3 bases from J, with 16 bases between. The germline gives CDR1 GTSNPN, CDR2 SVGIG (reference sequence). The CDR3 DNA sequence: TGTGCCTGGAGGGCGGCGGGGAGGCGGACAGATACGCAGTATTTT. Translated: CAWRAAGRRTDTQYF. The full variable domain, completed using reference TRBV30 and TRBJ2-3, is SQTIHQWPATLVQPVGSPLSLECTVEGTSNPNLYWYRQAAGRGLQLLFYSVGIGQISSEVPQNLSASRPQDRQFILSSKKLLLSDSGFYLCAWRAAGRRTDTQYFGPGTRLTVL.

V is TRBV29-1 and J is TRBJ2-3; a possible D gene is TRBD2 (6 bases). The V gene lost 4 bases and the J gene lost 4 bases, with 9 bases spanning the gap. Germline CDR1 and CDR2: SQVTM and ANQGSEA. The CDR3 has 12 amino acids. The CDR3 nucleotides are TGCAGCGTTGGGGGGGTGGCAGATACGCAGTATTTT. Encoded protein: CSVGGVADTQYF.

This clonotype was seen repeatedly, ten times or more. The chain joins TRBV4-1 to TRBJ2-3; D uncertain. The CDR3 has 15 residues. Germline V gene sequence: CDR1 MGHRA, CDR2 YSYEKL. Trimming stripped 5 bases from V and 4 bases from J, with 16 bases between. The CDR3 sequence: CASSDRVSGSDTQYF. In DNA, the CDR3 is TGCGCCAGCAGCGACCGGGTCTCAGGATCAGATACGCAGTATTTT.

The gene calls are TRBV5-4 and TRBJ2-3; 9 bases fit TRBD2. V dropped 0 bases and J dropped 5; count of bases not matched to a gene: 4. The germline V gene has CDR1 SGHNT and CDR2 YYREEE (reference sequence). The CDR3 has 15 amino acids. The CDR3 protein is CASSLGAGGKDTQYF. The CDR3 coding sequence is TGTGCCAGCAGCTTGGGGGCGGGGGGGAAAGATACGCAGTATTTT. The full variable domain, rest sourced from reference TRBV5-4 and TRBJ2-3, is ETGVTQSPTHLIKTRGQQVTLRCSSQSGHNTVSWYQQALGQGPQFIFQYYREEENGRGNFPPRFSGLQFPNYSSELNVNALELDDSALYLCASSLGAGGKDTQYFGPGTRLTVL.

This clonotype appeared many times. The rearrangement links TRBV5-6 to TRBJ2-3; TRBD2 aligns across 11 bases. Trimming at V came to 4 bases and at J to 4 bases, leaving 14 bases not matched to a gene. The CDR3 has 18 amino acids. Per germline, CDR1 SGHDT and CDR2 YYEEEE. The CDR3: CASSRQIISGGAADTQYF. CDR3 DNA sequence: TGTGCCAGCAGCCGCCAAATAATTAGCGGGGGGGCCGCAGATACGCAGTATTTT.

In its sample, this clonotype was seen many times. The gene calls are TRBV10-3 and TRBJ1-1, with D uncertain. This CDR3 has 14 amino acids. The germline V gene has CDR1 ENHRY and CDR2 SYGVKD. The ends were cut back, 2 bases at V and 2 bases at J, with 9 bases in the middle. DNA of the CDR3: TGTGCCATCAGTGAGGGTCAGGTTAACACTGAAGCTTTCTTT. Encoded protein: CAISEGQVNTEAFF.

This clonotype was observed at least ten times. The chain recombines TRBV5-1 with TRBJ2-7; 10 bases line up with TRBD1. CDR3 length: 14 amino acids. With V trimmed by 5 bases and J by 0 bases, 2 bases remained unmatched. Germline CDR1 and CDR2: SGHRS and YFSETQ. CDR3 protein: CASRGTGASYEQYF. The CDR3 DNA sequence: TGCGCCAGCAGAGGGACAGGGGCCTCCTACGAGCAGTACTTC.

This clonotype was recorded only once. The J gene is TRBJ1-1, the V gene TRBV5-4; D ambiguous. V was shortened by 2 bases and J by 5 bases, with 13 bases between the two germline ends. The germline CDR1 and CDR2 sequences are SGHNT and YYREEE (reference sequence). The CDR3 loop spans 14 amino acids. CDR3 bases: TGTGCCAGCAGCTTAGCAGGTTTAATTACTGAAGCTTTCTTT. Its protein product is CASSLAGLITEAFF.

In DNA, the CDR3 is TGTGCCAGCAGCCCGGGGTACGCAAGGGGTGGCAATCAGCCCCAGCATTTT. It yields the protein CASSPGYARGGNQPQHF. The V call is TRBV28, the J call TRBJ1-5; a weak D match, TRBD1 (5 bases). The germline V gene has CDR1 MDHEN and CDR2 SYDVKM. The V and J ends lost 6 bases and 2 bases respectively, with 20 bases between them. The CDR3 spans 17 residues. Together with reference TRBV28 and TRBJ1-5, the CDR3 gives the full variable domain: DVKVTQSSRYLVKRTGEKVFLECVQDMDHENMFWYRQDPGLGLRLIYFSYDVKMKEKGDIPEGYSVSREKKERFSLILESASTNQTSMYLCASSPGYARGGNQPQHFGDGTRLSIL.

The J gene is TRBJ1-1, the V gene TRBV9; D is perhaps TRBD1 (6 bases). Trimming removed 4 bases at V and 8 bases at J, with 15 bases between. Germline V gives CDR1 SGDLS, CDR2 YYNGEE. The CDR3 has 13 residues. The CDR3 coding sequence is TGTGCCAGCAGCCCCAAGGATGACAGGGAAGCTTTCTTT. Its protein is CASSPKDDREAFF.

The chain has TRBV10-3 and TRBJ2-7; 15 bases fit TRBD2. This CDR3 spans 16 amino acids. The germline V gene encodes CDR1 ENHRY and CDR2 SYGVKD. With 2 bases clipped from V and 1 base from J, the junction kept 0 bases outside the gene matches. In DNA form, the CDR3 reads TGTGCCATCAGTGAGGGACTAGCGGGAGGGTCCTACGAGCAGTACTTC. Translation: CAISEGLAGGSYEQYF.

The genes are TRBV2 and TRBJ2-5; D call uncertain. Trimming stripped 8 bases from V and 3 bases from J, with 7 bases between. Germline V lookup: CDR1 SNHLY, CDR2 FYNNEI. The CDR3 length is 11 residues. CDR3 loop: CASLREETQYF. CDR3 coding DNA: TGTGCCAGCCTTCGGGAAGAGACCCAGTACTTC. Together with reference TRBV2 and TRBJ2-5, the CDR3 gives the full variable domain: EPEVTQTPSHQVTQMGQEVILRCVPISNHLYFYWYRQILGQKVEFLVSFYNNEISEKSEIFDDQFSVERPDGSNFTLKIRSTKLEDSAMYFCASLREETQYFGPGTRLLVL.

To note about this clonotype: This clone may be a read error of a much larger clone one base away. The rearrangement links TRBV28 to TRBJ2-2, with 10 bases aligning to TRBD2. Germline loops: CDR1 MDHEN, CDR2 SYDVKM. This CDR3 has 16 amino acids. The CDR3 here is CASSSGLAVNTGDLFF. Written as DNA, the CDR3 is TGTGCCAGCAGTTCTGGACTAGCGGTTAACACCGGGGATCTGTTTTTT.